The following is a T cell receptor (beta chain) sequence with its context. This clone has more than one count but fewer than ten. Its antigen is still unknown. The record has no base qualities; no much larger clone is one base away. This entry comes from a study of cytomegalovirus exposure and HLA in healthy donors listed by TCRdb under 2017. In terms of the full investigation: According to a later analysis, the 100 to 150 validation repertoires were produced on the same platform as the 700 or so repertoires of the first cohort. The aim of the study was to test whether cataloging public T cell receptors could identify signatures of past pathogen exposure. A separate validation cohort of 100 to 150 different subjects was used in addition to the 666-subject first cohort. To predict cytomegalovirus infection status, the study combined high-throughput TCR immunosequencing, statistical association of individual TCRs with disease status, and machine learning. Study-wide findings and limitations: The validation cohort had no HLA typing available for a later analysis, so co-occurrence within that cohort was assessed over all 120 or so repertoires. The authors suggested that the approach could potentially be generalized to other disease states and immunological phenotypes. In both the original and validation cohorts, the classifier was reported to diagnose cytomegalovirus status with high specificity and sensitivity. While some public TCRs were present in many individuals, most TCR sequences turned up only very rarely across donors. The study listed 164 TCR beta chains as associated with cytomegalovirus. A later analysis found that TCRs clustered in the first cohort also tended to co-occur in the 100 to 150 validation repertoires, with more than 90% of cluster scores above 0. A few of the identified cytomegalovirus-associated TCR beta chains were confirmed in vitro to be specific for cytomegalovirus antigens.

Taken from cysteine to phenylalanine, the CDR3 has 14 residues. This entry keeps only the CDR3 DNA: 42 bases, framed from base 1. V is pared back by 6 bases and J by 1 base, with 12 bases lying between the germline termini. The germline V gene (reference sequence) gives CDR1 as SEHNR and CDR2 as FQNEAQ. The donors belonged to the validation cohort of 90 to 150 subjects, which was separate from the roughly 680-subject first cohort. The library was produced with the immunoSEQ multiplex PCR assay. From the authors' description of their analysis: A statistical classification framework was built for diagnosing cytomegalovirus status from the catalog of TCR beta chain sequences. TCRdb retrieved this table from immuneACCESS and kept in-frame rearrangements only. Not all clones are present; in checked studies, unresolved V genes account for under half, and no reason is known for the remainder. That table gives V, J and clone size, and the DNA gave D and trimming. The sample table shows under 150,000 clones, and around 87% are seen once. Clones ranked in the top ten supply 7.5% to 9% of the sample.

The TCR originated in a man between 18 and 29 years old in good health and CMV-seropositive. The rearrangement joined TRBV7-9 to TRBJ1-1; the D gene cannot be named for sure. Sequencing was carried out using PBMCs. In nucleotides, the sequence is TGTGCCAGCAGTTCAGGAGCGGGGAACACTGAAGCTTTCTTT. This translates into CASSSGAGNTEAFF.